Following are 10 T cell receptor beta chains from one sample sequenced in a study of response to subunit inactivated influenza vaccine. TCRdb itself ran the RT-PCR reads through MiXCR, one entry per CDR3 protein. Of about 300,000 distinct CDR3 sequences in the sample, approximately 21% were seen once. This material consisted of PBMCs from blood, taken less than 22 months after vaccination. The origin of the receptors is a man between 50 and 70 years old who received an inactivated influenza vaccine.

This clonotype was seen once. The gene calls are TRBV5-1 and TRBJ2-1; no clear D gene. Trimming removed 3 bases from V and 4 bases from J, with 8 bases in between. The V gene's germline CDR1 is SGHRS and CDR2 YFSETQ. The CDR3 sequence is 13 residues long. The CDR3 bases are TGCGCCAGCAGCTCCGACACTTACAATGAGCAGTTCTTC. This sequence encodes CASSSDTYNEQFF.

V usage is TRBV24-1 and J usage is TRBJ1-2; possibly TRBD1 for D (5 bases). V lost 6 bases and J 7 bases, leaving 14 bases between the germline ends. The CDR3 totals 13 residues. The germline V gene encodes CDR1 KGHDR and CDR2 SFDVKD. Written as DNA, the CDR3 is TGTGCCACCAGTTCGGGAGGGGTTTTTGGCTACACCTTC. Translated, it gives CATSSGGVFGYTF.

The chain recombines TRBV5-1 with TRBJ1-1, with D possibly being TRBD1 (6 bases). Germline CDR1 SGHRS, CDR2 YFSETQ. CDR3 length equals 16 residues. Trimming removed 3 bases from V and 5 bases from J, with 20 bases in between. CDR3 amino acids: CASSYRGGYGDTEAFF. CDR3 DNA: TGCGCCAGCAGCTATAGGGGGGGATACGGAGATACTGAAGCTTTCTTT.

The V and J genes are TRBV28 and TRBJ1-6; the D is unclear. The CDR3 has 14 residues. V lost 5 bases and J lost 3, with 8 bases in between. Germline values: CDR1 MDHEN, CDR2 SYDVKM. The CDR3 DNA sequence: TGTGCCAGCAGTCGTCGCAGCTATAATTCACCCCTCCACTTT. This encodes CASSRRSYNSPLHF.

This chain connects TRBV4-1 to TRBJ2-7, with D tentatively TRBD1 (8 bases). Trimming left V 2 bases short and J 7 bases short, with 12 bases between. The CDR3 is 13 residues long. Germline V gives CDR1 MGHRA, CDR2 YSYEKL. The CDR3 DNA follows: TGCGCCAGCAGCCAATACAGGGGGGGAGAGCAGTACTTC. It specifies CASSQYRGGEQYF.

The J gene is TRBJ1-5, the V gene TRBV6-2 or TRBV6-3, with D unresolved. This CDR3 has 13 residues. With 0 bases removed from V and 7 bases from J, the gap between germline ends came to 7 bases. Germline values: CDR1 MNHEY, CDR2 SVGEGT. CDR3 protein: CASSYSLRQPQHF. Here the CDR3 DNA reads TGTGCCAGCAGTTACTCGCTGAGGCAGCCCCAGCATTTT.

The table lists this clonotype with a few counts. The chain links TRBV9 to TRBJ2-3, with a possible D match to TRBD1 (6 bases). Trimming cost V 0 bases and J 5 bases, with 13 bases left between them. The CDR3 covers 15 residues. In germline, CDR1 is SGDLS, CDR2 YYNGEE. The CDR3 coding sequence is TGTGCCAGCAGCGTAGATCCCCAGGGGAAAGATACGCAGTATTTT. Its protein product is CASSVDPQGKDTQYF.

The chain is built from TRBV29-1 and TRBJ2-3, with 7 bases lining up with TRBD1. With V trimmed by 4 bases and J by 8 bases, 9 bases remained unmatched. Germline V gene lookup returns CDR1 SQVTM and CDR2 ANQGSEA. CDR3 size: 13 residues. As DNA, the CDR3 is TGCAGCGTTGGGGACAGATCCCCGGGTACGCAGTATTTT. Its translation is CSVGDRSPGTQYF.

This clonotype was picked up a small number of times. J is TRBJ2-3 and V is TRBV6-1; unclear D gene. CDR1 MNHNS and CDR2 SASEGT come from the germline V gene. There are 15 residues in the CDR3. V lost 6 bases, J lost 5 bases, and 18 bases lay in between. The CDR3 DNA reads as TGTGCCAGCAGCTCAGGAGTGGGGAAGATAGATACGCAGTATTTT. Translated: CASSSGVGKIDTQYF.

The chain links TRBV24-1 to TRBJ1-5; unclear D gene. Trimming took 2 bases from V and 1 from J, leaving 8 bases between them. Germline V gene data show CDR1 as KGHDR and CDR2 as SFDVKD. The CDR3 spans 15 residues. CDR3 DNA sequence: TGTGCCACCAGTGATTCGGGGAAGAGCAATCAGCCCCAGCATTTT. Protein product: CATSDSGKSNQPQHF.